What follows describes a single TCR beta chain. TCRdb recomputed calls from the 5' RACE reads with MiXCR, one row per CDR3 protein. The table records about 100,000 distinct CDR3 sequences, over 10% of them present only once. V lost 5 bases and J lost 2, with 22 bases in between. Germline V lookup: CDR1 DFQATT, CDR2 SNEGSKA (reference sequence). This CDR3 is built from 17 residues. The sample belongs to a study of early T cells in non-severe SARS-CoV-2 infection. The chain uses TRBV20-1 and TRBJ1-5; D is perhaps TRBD1 (5 bases). The sequenced sample consisted of whole blood. This clonotype was obtained from an adult who was a healthcare worker with PCR-confirmed SARS-CoV-2 infection or an uninfected control (not recorded which). The CDR3 loop reads CSAPADSYRDGNQPQHF. For the CDR3, the DNA is TGCAGTGCTCCCGCAGACAGTTACAGAGACGGCAATCAGCCCCAGCATTTT.